These 7 T cell receptor beta chains originate from one sample sequenced in a study of CD8+CD57+ T cells in acquired aplastic anemia. CD8+CD57+ cell expansion had been shown by flow cytometry in patients chosen for sequencing. Using genomic DNA as the template, TCR beta VDJ and CDR3 profiling was carried out. TCRdb reprocessed the reads via MiXCR and lists one record per CDR3 protein. The sample holds some 92,000 distinct CDR3 sequences; 55% to 70% are singletons and the top ten take 65%. The sequenced sample was sorted CD4+, CD8+, or CD8+CD57+ T cells (not recorded which) from PBMCs. These TCRs come from a human donor with aplastic anemia.

This clonotype was recorded many times. The chain recombines TRBV4-1 with TRBJ2-3, with 10 bases identical to TRBD2. V shed 5 bases and J 6 bases; nucleotides not matched to a gene: 11. This CDR3 region has 16 residues. Looked up from germline, CDR1 is MGHRA and CDR2 is YSYEKL. The CDR3 loop is CASSWGIAGGRDTQYF. In DNA, the CDR3 is TGCGCCAGCAGCTGGGGAATAGCGGGAGGTCGCGATACGCAGTATTTT.

In this sample, this clonotype turned up a few times. The chain joins TRBV15 to TRBJ1-2, with 7 bases aligning to TRBD1. The CDR3 is 16 residues long. Germline V gene lookup returns CDR1 LNHNV and CDR2 YYDKDF (reference sequence). V lost 0 bases and J lost 8; bases outside the gene matches: 12. CDR3 coding DNA: TGTGCCACCAGCAGAGACATCCCGACAGGGCTTGGAGGCTACACCTTC. As protein: CATSRDIPTGLGGYTF.

V usage is TRBV2 and J usage is TRBJ2-1, with a possible D match to TRBD2 (5 bases). The CDR3 covers 13 residues. Germline values: CDR1 SNHLY, CDR2 FYNNEI. V shed 4 bases and J shed 7 bases, with 11 bases lying between them. The CDR3 region is CASSGAGGNEQFF. The CDR3 nucleotides are TGTGCCAGCAGTGGGGCAGGCGGGAATGAGCAGTTCTTC.

This chain joins TRBV25-1 and TRBJ1-2; TRBD1 aligns across 7 bases. Trimming removed 5 bases from V and 2 bases from J; junction bases left unmatched: 5. CDR1 and CDR2 (germline): MGHDK, SYGVNS. The length of the CDR3 is 14 residues. CDR3 bases: TGTGCCAGCAGTTGGGCAGGGGGGAACTATGGCTACACCTTC. Translated: CASSWAGGNYGYTF.

The chain combines TRBV10-3 with TRBJ1-2; possibly TRBD1 for D (5 bases). Trimming left V 10 bases short and J 4 bases short, with 16 bases between. CDR1 is ENHRY, CDR2 SYGVKD, per germline. The CDR3 has 13 residues. The CDR3 DNA sequence: TGTGCCAGTTCTAGGGACCCTGGCTATGGCTACACCTTC. It translates to CASSRDPGYGYTF.

The chain employs TRBV20-1 and TRBJ2-7; D gene ambiguous. Germline assignment: CDR1 DFQATT and CDR2 SNEGSKA (reference sequence). The germline V and J ends were trimmed by 1 base and 5 bases, with 12 bases remaining between them. The CDR3 covers 13 residues. The CDR3 coding sequence is TGCAGTGCTAGAGTCCAGGCTACGGACGAGCAGTACTTC. This codes for CSARVQATDEQYF.

This clonotype was found many times. This sequence joins TRBV20-1 and TRBJ2-1; 13 nucleotides line up with TRBD2. This CDR3 is built from 13 residues. Germline-derived CDR1 and CDR2 are DFQATT and SNEGSKA (reference sequence). Unmatched junction bases numbered 3, after V lost 3 bases and J lost 10 bases. The CDR3 reads CSARGLAGLEQFF. CDR3 nucleotide sequence: TGCAGTGCTAGGGGACTAGCGGGGCTAGAGCAGTTCTTC.